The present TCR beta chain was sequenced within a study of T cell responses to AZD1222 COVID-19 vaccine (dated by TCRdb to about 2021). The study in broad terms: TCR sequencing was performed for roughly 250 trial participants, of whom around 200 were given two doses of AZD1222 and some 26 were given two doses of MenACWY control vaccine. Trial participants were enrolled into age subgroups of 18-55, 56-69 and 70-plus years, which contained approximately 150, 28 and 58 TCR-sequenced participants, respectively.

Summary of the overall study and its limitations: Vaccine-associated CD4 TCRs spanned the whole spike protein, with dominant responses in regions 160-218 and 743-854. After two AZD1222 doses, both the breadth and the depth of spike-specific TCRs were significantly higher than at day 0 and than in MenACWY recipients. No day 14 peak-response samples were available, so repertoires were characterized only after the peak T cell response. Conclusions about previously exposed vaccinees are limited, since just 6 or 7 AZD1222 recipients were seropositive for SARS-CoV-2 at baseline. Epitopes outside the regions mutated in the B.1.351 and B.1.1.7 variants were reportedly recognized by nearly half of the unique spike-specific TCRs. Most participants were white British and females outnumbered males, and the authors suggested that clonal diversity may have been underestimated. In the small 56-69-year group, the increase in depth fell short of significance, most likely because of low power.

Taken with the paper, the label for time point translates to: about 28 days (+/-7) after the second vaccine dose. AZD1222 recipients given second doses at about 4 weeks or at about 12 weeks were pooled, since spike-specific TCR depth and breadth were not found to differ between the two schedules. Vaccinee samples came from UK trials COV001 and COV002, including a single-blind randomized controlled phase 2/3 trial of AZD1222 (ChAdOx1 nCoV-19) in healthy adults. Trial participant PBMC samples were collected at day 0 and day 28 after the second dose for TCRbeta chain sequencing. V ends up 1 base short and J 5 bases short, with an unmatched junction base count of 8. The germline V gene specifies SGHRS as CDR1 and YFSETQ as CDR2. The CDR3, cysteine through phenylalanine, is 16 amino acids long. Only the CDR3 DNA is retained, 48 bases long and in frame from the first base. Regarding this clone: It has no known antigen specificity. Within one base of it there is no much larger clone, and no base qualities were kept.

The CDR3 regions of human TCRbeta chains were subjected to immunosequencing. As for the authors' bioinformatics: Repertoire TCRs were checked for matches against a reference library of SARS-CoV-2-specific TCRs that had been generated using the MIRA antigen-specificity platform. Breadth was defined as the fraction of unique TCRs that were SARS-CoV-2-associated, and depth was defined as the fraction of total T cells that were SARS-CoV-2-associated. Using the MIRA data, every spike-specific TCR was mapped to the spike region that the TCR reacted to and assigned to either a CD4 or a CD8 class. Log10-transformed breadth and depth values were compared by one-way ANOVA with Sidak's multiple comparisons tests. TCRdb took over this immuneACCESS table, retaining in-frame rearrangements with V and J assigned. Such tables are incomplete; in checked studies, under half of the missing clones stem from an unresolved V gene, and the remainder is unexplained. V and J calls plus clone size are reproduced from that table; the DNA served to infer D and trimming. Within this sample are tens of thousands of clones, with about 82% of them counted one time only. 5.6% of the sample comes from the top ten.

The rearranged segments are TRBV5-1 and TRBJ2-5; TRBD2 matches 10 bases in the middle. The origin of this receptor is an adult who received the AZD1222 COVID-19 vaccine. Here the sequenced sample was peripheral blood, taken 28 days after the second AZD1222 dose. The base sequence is TGCGCCAGCAGCTTGTCAGCAGCGGGAGGGTATGAGACCCAGTACTTC. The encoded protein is CASSLSAAGGYETQYF.